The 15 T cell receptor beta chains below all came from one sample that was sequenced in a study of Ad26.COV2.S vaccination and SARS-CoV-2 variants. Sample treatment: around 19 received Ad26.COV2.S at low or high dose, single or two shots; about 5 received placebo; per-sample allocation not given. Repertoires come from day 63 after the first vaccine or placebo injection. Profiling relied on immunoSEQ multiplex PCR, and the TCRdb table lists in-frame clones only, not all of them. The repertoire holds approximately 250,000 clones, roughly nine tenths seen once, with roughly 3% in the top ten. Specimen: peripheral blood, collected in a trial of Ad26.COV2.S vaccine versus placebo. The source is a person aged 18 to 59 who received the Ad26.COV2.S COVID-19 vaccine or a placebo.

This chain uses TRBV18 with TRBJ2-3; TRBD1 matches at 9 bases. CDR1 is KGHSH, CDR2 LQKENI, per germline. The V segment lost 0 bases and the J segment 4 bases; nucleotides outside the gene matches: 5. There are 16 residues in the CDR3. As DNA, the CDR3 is TGTGCCAGCTCACCACCAGGACAGGGGATGGCAGATACGCAGTATTTT. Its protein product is CASSPPGQGMADTQYF.

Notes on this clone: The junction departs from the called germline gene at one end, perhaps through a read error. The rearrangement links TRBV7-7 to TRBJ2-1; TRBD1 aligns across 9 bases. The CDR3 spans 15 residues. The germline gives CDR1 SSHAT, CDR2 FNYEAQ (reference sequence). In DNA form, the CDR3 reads TGTGCTAGCAGCTTAGGGGGACAGGGCGGCAATGAGCAGTTCTTC. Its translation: CASSLGGQGGNEQFF.

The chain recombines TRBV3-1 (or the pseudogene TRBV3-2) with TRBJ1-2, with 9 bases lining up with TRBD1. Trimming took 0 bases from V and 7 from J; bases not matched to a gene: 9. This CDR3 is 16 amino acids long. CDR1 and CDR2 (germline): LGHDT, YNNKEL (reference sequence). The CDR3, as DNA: TGTGCCAGCAGCCAAGAAAGCGACAGGGGGTTTCGTGGCTACACCTTC. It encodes CASSQESDRGFRGYTF.

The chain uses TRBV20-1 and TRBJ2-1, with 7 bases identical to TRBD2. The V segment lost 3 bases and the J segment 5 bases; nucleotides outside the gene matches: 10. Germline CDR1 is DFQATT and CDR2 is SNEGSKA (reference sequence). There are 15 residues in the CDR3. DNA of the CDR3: TGCAGTGCTAGTCGCCCCGCGGGAGCTAACAATGAGCAGTTCTTC. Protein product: CSASRPAGANNEQFF.

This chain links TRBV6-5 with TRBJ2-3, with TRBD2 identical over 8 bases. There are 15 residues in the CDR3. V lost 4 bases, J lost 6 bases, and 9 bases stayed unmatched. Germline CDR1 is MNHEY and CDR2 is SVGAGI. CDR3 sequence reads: CASSLRAGGEDTQYF. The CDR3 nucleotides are TGTGCCAGCAGTTTGAGGGCGGGAGGTGAGGATACGCAGTATTTT.

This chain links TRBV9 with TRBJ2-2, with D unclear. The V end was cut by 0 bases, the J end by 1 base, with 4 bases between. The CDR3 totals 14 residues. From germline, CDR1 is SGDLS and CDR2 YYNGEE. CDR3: CASSVGWNTGELFF. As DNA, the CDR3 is TGTGCCAGCAGCGTAGGCTGGAACACCGGGGAGCTGTTTTTT.

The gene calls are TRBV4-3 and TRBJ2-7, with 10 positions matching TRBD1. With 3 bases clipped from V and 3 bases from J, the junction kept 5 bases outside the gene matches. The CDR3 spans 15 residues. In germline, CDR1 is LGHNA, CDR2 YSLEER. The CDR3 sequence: CASSQGTGEFYEQYF. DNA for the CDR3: TGCGCCAGCAGCCAGGGGACAGGGGAGTTCTACGAGCAGTACTTC.

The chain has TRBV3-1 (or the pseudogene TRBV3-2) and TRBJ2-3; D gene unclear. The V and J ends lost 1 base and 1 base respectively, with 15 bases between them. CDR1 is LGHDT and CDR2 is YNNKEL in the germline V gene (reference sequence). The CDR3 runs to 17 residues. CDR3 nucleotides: TGTGCCAGCAGCCAAGGCCGAGTAGGGCCGGGCACAGATACGCAGTATTTT. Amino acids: CASSQGRVGPGTDTQYF.

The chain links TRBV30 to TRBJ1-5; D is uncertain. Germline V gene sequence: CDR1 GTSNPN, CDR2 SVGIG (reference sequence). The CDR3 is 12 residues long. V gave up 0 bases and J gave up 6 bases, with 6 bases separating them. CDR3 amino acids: CAWSVRLQPQHF. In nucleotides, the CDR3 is TGTGCCTGGAGTGTAAGGCTTCAGCCCCAGCATTTT.

The CDR3 DNA is TGCGCCAGCAGTGAGGGGGGGGGACAGGGTACCCAGTACTTC. Its protein product is CASSEGGGQGTQYF. The rearrangement uses TRBV10-2 and TRBJ2-5, with 9 bases identical to TRBD1. V gave up 2 bases and J gave up 8 bases; unmatched junction bases: 6. The CDR3 spans 14 residues. Per germline, CDR1 WSHSY and CDR2 SAAADI.

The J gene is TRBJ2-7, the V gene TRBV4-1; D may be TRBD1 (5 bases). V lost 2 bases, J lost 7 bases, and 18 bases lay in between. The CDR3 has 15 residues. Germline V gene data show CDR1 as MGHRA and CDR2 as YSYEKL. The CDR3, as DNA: TGCGCCAGCAGCCAACCCTTAGGGGTGGATATGGAGCAGTACTTC. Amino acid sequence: CASSQPLGVDMEQYF.

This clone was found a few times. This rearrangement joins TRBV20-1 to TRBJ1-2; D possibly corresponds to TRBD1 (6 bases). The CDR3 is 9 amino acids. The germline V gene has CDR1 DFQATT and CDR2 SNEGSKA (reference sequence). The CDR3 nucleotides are TGCAGGGAACAGGGAAAGGGCACCTTC. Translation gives CREQGKGTF.

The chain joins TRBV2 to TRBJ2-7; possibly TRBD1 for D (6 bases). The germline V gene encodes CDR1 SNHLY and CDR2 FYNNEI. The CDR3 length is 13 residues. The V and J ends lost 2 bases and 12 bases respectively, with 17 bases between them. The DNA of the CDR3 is TGTGCCAGCAGTGAAATGGGGGCAGAAGGGCGGTACGTC. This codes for CASSEMGAEGRYV.

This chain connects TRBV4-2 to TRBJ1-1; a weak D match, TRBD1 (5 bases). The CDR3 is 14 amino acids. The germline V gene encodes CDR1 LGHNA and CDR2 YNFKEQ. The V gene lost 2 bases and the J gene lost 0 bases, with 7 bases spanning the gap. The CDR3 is CASSQQGMNTEAFF. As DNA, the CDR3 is TGTGCCAGCAGCCAACAGGGCATGAACACTGAAGCTTTCTTT.

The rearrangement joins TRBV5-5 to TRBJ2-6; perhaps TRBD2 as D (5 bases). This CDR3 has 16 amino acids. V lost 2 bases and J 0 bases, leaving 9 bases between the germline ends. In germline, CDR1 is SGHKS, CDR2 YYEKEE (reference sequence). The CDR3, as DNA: TGTGCCAGCAGCTTACAACGGGGCTCTGGGGCCAACGTCCTGACTTTC. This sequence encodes CASSLQRGSGANVLTF.